Listed here is a single TCR beta chain. This clonotype was seen at least ten times. This receptor's antigen is unknown. No much larger clone exists at a distance of one base, and base qualities are not known. The sample comes from a study of regulatory T cells in long-lasting Graves disease (dated by TCRdb to the early 2020s). Study-level background: Patients with newly diagnosed Graves' disease had been on antithyroid drugs for under 3 months. Patients with persistent Graves' disease were compared with patients with newly diagnosed Graves' disease using TCR sequencing and RNA sequencing of peripheral blood. The study took place in China and was registered as a clinical trial. A total of around 35 samples underwent TCR sequencing: about 13 from persistent and some 20 from newly diagnosed Graves' disease patients. Beyond this particular receptor, the publication reports: Lower TCR Shannon entropy and fewer highly expanded clones were observed in persistent Graves' disease patients than in newly diagnosed patients, which suggested clonal expansion. Persistent patients shared more public clonotypes among themselves (2,741) than newly diagnosed patients did (about 1,000). Because the primary lesion, thyroid tissue, could not be accessed, the study looked at peripheral blood alone. TRBV28, TRBJ1-2 and TRBJ2-5 were preferentially used in persistent disease, while TRBV20-1 and TRBJ2-1 were favored in newly diagnosed disease. The authors acknowledged the small sample size as a limitation that may reduce accuracy. Only the TCR beta chain was sequenced and analyzed.

Libraries came from multiplex PCR. Sequenced using an Illumina HiSeq 4000. TCR beta libraries were built with iRepertoire HTBI primers and Arm-PCR amplification of CDR3 regions. Gel purification was performed on PCR products prior to sequencing. Processing in the source paper ran as follows. A total of around 66 TRBV and more than twelve TRBJ segments were identified across samples and were used for gene usage analysis of CDR3 amino acid clonotypes. COPE and FqMerger were used to merge the filtered high-quality paired reads into contigs. Contigs were aligned with BLAST to IMGT TRBV, TRBD and TRBJ reference genes, and CDR3 was defined per IMGT. Highly expanded clones were defined as clonotypes with a frequency above 0.1%. Repertoire diversity was measured by Shannon entropy, and V-J evenness by the Gini coefficient. Public clonotypes were defined as clonotypes shared by more than one individual. TCRdb ran its own pipeline on the public reads, namely fastp trimming at Q25 and MiXCR clone calling, and kept in-frame beta chains. Rows are unified per CDR3 protein, each entry keeping the most common DNA and genes. The V and J calls were not made by the authors but by TCRdb's processing. The sample table records about 620,000 distinct CDR3 sequences; roughly 16% of these occur just once. The ten largest clones add up to roughly 18% of the sample.

The germline V gene (reference sequence) provides CDR1 LNHNV and CDR2 YYDKDF. The CDR3 runs 15 amino acids, cysteine and phenylalanine included. Just the 45-base CDR3 DNA is kept, in frame starting at base 1. V and J are trimmed by 5 bases and 4 bases, and the gene matches miss 7 bases of the junction. This specimen's time point label, interpreted: newly diagnosed GD, antithyroid drugs for less than 3 months. For both TCR sequencing and RNA sequencing, RNA was extracted from PBMCs in TRIzol. The diagnosis of Graves' disease followed American Thyroid Association guidelines. Patients were recruited from an endocrinology department in Xi'an, China. Each patient gave around 9.2 milliliters of peripheral blood, collected in an EDTA anticoagulant tube. Ficoll Paque Plus density gradient separation was used to isolate PBMCs, and no further T cell sorting was performed. RNA quality was checked with an Agilent 2100 Bioanalyzer and agarose gel, and concentration with a NanoDrop 2000.

This same sample was also part of a study on T cells in Graves' hyperthyroidism and ophthalmopathy. The second study's authors report: A patient counted as having stable Graves' hyperthyroidism if no progression to ophthalmopathy occurred over 18 months of follow-up. Hyperthyroidism patients were aged 18 to 65 years and newly diagnosed, with disease duration of less than 2 months. Exclusion was applied to patients with uncontrolled infections, other autoimmune diseases, pregnancy or lactation. Diagnoses relied on clinical symptoms, serum thyroxine and TRAb, thyroid ultrasound and orbital computed tomography. The TCR CDR3 was subjected to a first round of RT-PCR using the HTBI primer set and the Qiagen OneStep RT-PCR kit. Most expanded thyroid clonotypes (frequency above 0.001) were also found in blood, which suggests that blood repertoires may mirror thyroid immune responses. Ophthalmopathy was separated from stable hyperthyroidism by a 13 V-J signature model, with around 90% sensitivity and about 81% specificity obtained in cross-validation and 80%/75% obtained in testing. In validation, the model predicted progression to ophthalmopathy a median of about 5.9 months before onset, with roughly 71% sensitivity and just under 75% specificity. A discovery cohort of around 100 patients, about 40 with Graves' ophthalmopathy and more than 55 with stable Graves' hyperthyroidism, was used to find distinguishing TCR V-J signatures. Whether ophthalmopathy could be predicted prospectively was tested in an independent validation cohort made up of approximately 19 hyperthyroidism patients plus 17 patients who later progressed to ophthalmopathy. For training and testing, the 100 or so patients in the discovery cohort were randomly divided in a 7:3 ratio. In more than 5 Graves' hyperthyroidism patients, the study also compared T-cell repertoires from thyroid tissue with T-cell repertoires from blood. Once sampling was done, hyperthyroidism patients were given methimazole at a starting dose of 30 mg daily, whereas ophthalmopathy patients were given high-dose intravenous methylprednisolone. A second multiplex PCR round built the libraries, followed by size selection and purification. Sequencing of the libraries was done on an Illumina HiSeq2000 using paired-end 100 bp reads. SOAPnuke was used to process the raw data, throwing out any read that contained adapters or uncalled bases, had a mean Phred below 15, or lacked an exact constant-primer or identifier match. COPE v1.2.5 was used to merge the high-quality paired reads, and each unique nucleotide sequence was defined as a clonotype. Clonotypes were aligned to IMGT TRBV, TRBD and TRBJ reference segments using MiTCR v1.1. Only V-J combinations with frequency above 0.0001, covering 99% to 99.2% of repertoires, were analysed. The TCS score was defined as F50 (clonal expansion) divided by E x V (chaos), with BLOSUM62-based TCRdist calculated between CDR3 peptides within each V-J. Welch's t-statistics and random forest reduced fewer than 550 V-J features to 10 to 15, which were used in a naive Bayes classifier (R e1071). Sample size was not statistically predetermined, and investigators were not blinded to group allocation. The paper describes TCR Vbeta CDR3 sequencing of about 140 peripheral blood samples, made up of 43 ophthalmopathy patients, some 76 hyperthyroidism patients and 17 progressor patients.

The chain is encoded by TRBV15 joined to TRBJ2-7; the central 11 bases match TRBD2. The sequence was obtained from a woman aged 25 to 45 with Graves disease. Donor details come from another sample of the same person, matched by shared clones. The sequencing used peripheral blood mononuclear cells (PBMCs), collected at new diagnosis, from a patient treated with antithyroid drugs. The CDR3 loop reads CATSPTLAGGYEQYF. The nucleotides are TGTGCCACCAGCCCTACCCTAGCGGGAGGTTACGAGCAGTACTTC.